The entry below describes one T cell receptor (beta chain). What it recognizes is unknown. The germline CDR1 and CDR2 sequences are SGHNT and YYREEE (reference sequence). CDR3 length: 17 residues. Trimming left V 0 bases short and J 0 bases short, with 13 bases between. This record belongs to a study of lymphopenia after photon versus proton radiotherapy. TCRdb keeps only in-frame clones here, not all; method: immunoSEQ multiplex PCR. The sample lists 2,000 to 2,500 clones; roughly 72% were seen once. The study's findings and limits: After lymphocyte nadir, photon-treated repertoires showed oligoclonal expansion, especially CD8+ Temra.

The TCR originated in a man older than 75 with cholangiocarcinoma. This material consisted of peripheral blood, taken from a patient treated with photon-based radiotherapy. The V and J genes are TRBV5-4 and TRBJ2-1; the D is unclear. The CDR3 DNA reads TGTGCCAGCAGCTTGGAGGTGACCTGGAGCTCCTACAATGAGCAGTTCTTC. Its protein is CASSLEVTWSSYNEQFF.